A selection of T cell receptor beta chains follows, all from one sample in a study of identical twins. A single record per CDR3 protein comes from TCRdb applying MiXCR to the 5' RACE reads. The sample holds roughly 250,000 distinct CDR3 sequences, over 13% seen once. The sequenced sample consisted of memory (CD45RO+) T cells sorted from blood. The receptor set was obtained from a woman in her late teens or twenties in good health. Each CDR3 is given with its conserved first and last residue. The order of the fields is V gene, clone size, J gene, D gene, CDR3 protein, CDR3 DNA. D genes are given only for firm matches. A row's size may be missing; if present it is once, few, many or a size class.

v_gene: TRBV20-1; abundance: few; j_gene: TRBJ2-5; d_gene: TRBD1; CDR3aa: CSARDRDRGRFETQYF; CDR3nt: TGCAGTGCTAGAGATCGGGACAGGGGTAGATTTGAGACCCAGTACTTC
v_gene: TRBV20-1; abundance: few; j_gene: TRBJ1-1; d_gene: NA; CDR3aa: CSARDRGAGTSRNTEAFF; CDR3nt: TGCAGTGCTAGAGATAGGGGGGCGGGGACTTCAAGGAACACTGAAGCTTTCTTT
v_gene: TRBV30; abundance: NA; j_gene: TRBJ2-3; d_gene: NA; CDR3aa: CAWGMGDTQYF; CDR3nt: TGTGCCTGGGGAATGGGAGATACGCAGTATTTT
v_gene: TRBV7-2; abundance: NA; j_gene: TRBJ2-6; d_gene: NA; CDR3aa: CASSSIDRANVLTF; CDR3nt: TGTGCCAGCAGTTCAATCGACAGGGCCAACGTCCTGACTTTC
v_gene: TRBV11-2; abundance: few; j_gene: TRBJ2-7; d_gene: NA; CDR3aa: CASSPQIRAYEQYF; CDR3nt: TGTGCCAGCAGCCCCCAAATCAGGGCCTACGAGCAGTACTTC
v_gene: TRBV9; abundance: NA; j_gene: TRBJ2-2; d_gene: NA; CDR3aa: CASSAVAYTGELFF; CDR3nt: TGTGCCAGCAGCGCGGTAGCCTACACCGGGGAGCTGTTTTTT
v_gene: TRBV18; abundance: few; j_gene: TRBJ2-1; d_gene: NA; CDR3aa: CASSAGQLDYNEQFF; CDR3nt: TGTGCCAGCTCAGCGGGACAGTTAGACTACAATGAGCAGTTCTTC
v_gene: TRBV3-1; abundance: NA; j_gene: TRBJ2-2; d_gene: TRBD2; CDR3aa: CASSRLGGASNTGELFF; CDR3nt: TGTGCCAGCAGCCGCCTGGGAGGGGCGTCGAACACCGGGGAGCTGTTTTTT
v_gene: TRBV20-1; abundance: NA; j_gene: TRBJ2-7; d_gene: NA; CDR3aa: CSALQAQSSYEQYF; CDR3nt: TGCAGTGCGCTACAGGCCCAGAGCTCCTACGAGCAGTACTTC
v_gene: TRBV5-1; abundance: few; j_gene: TRBJ1-5; d_gene: NA; CDR3aa: CASSLEGGGNQPQHF; CDR3nt: TGCGCCAGCAGCTTGGAGGGCGGGGGCAATCAGCCCCAGCATTTT
v_gene: TRBV11-2; abundance: many; j_gene: TRBJ2-1; d_gene: TRBD2; CDR3aa: CASSYGLAWDEQFF; CDR3nt: TGTGCCAGCAGCTACGGACTAGCTTGGGATGAGCAGTTCTTC
v_gene: TRBV20-1; abundance: few; j_gene: TRBJ2-7; d_gene: TRBD2; CDR3aa: CSAHGRGLDEQYF; CDR3nt: TGCAGTGCCCACGGGAGGGGTCTCGACGAGCAGTACTTC
v_gene: TRBV7-3; abundance: medium-sized; j_gene: TRBJ2-2; d_gene: NA; CDR3aa: CASSLTWPAGELFF; CDR3nt: TGTGCCAGCAGCTTAACGTGGCCAGCCGGGGAGCTGTTTTTT
v_gene: TRBV19; abundance: NA; j_gene: TRBJ2-7; d_gene: TRBD2; CDR3aa: CASSIGPSGSYEQYF; CDR3nt: TGTGCCAGTAGTATAGGTCCTAGCGGGAGTTACGAGCAGTACTTC
v_gene: TRBV24-1; abundance: few; j_gene: TRBJ2-3; d_gene: NA; CDR3aa: CATSDQGRGDTQYF; CDR3nt: TGTGCCACCAGTGACCAGGGGCGGGGAGATACGCAGTATTTT
v_gene: TRBV20-1; abundance: NA; j_gene: TRBJ2-1; d_gene: NA; CDR3aa: CSARRGTIPGNEQFF; CDR3nt: TGCAGTGCTAGGAGGGGGACTATCCCCGGGAATGAGCAGTTCTTC
v_gene: TRBV20-1; abundance: few; j_gene: TRBJ2-5; d_gene: NA; CDR3aa: CSARDGGGPGETQYF; CDR3nt: TGCAGTGCTAGAGATGGTGGCGGCCCTGGGGAGACCCAGTACTTC
v_gene: TRBV27; abundance: few; j_gene: TRBJ2-1; d_gene: TRBD1; CDR3aa: CASSLGFGDRGHEQFF; CDR3nt: TGTGCCAGCAGTCTAGGGTTTGGGGACAGGGGTCATGAGCAGTTCTTC
v_gene: TRBV20-1; abundance: NA; j_gene: TRBJ2-5; d_gene: NA; CDR3aa: CSAARRGVGETQYF; CDR3nt: TGCAGTGCTGCGCGTCGAGGGGTAGGAGAGACCCAGTACTTC
v_gene: TRBV5-1; abundance: many; j_gene: TRBJ2-5; d_gene: NA; CDR3aa: CASSLKTVETQYF; CDR3nt: TGCGCCAGCAGCTTGAAAACAGTGGAGACCCAGTACTTC
v_gene: TRBV7-8; abundance: NA; j_gene: TRBJ2-7; d_gene: NA; CDR3aa: CASSDLGTTYEQYF; CDR3nt: TGTGCCAGCAGCGATCTCGGGACAACCTACGAGCAGTACTTC
v_gene: TRBV12-3/TRBV12-4; abundance: few; j_gene: TRBJ2-5; d_gene: TRBD2; CDR3aa: CASSLRLAGGNWGRTQYF; CDR3nt: TGTGCCAGCAGTTTAAGACTAGCGGGAGGGAATTGGGGTAGGACCCAGTACTTC
v_gene: TRBV3-1; abundance: many; j_gene: TRBJ1-3; d_gene: NA; CDR3aa: CASSQGGNTIYF; CDR3nt: TGTGCCAGCAGCCAGGGAGGAAACACCATATATTTT
v_gene: TRBV5-5; abundance: NA; j_gene: TRBJ2-1; d_gene: TRBD2; CDR3aa: CASSLSSGGATEQFF; CDR3nt: TGTGCCAGCAGCTTGTCTAGCGGGGGGGCCACTGAGCAGTTCTTC
v_gene: TRBV28; abundance: few; j_gene: TRBJ1-3; d_gene: NA; CDR3aa: CASSLPIGGNSGNTIYF; CDR3nt: TGTGCCAGCAGTTTACCCATCGGAGGGAACTCTGGAAACACCATATATTTT
v_gene: TRBV20-1; abundance: NA; j_gene: TRBJ2-7; d_gene: TRBD2; CDR3aa: CSATSGGSSYEQYF; CDR3nt: TGCAGTGCTACTAGCGGGGGGAGCTCCTACGAGCAGTACTTC
v_gene: TRBV20-1; abundance: many; j_gene: TRBJ1-6; d_gene: TRBD1; CDR3aa: CSARETGVFYNSPLHF; CDR3nt: TGCAGTGCTAGAGAGACAGGGGTTTTCTATAATTCACCCCTCCACTTT
v_gene: TRBV7-6; abundance: NA; j_gene: TRBJ2-5; d_gene: NA; CDR3aa: CASSQGARQETQYF; CDR3nt: TGTGCCAGCAGCCAAGGGGCCAGACAAGAGACCCAGTACTTC
v_gene: TRBV9; abundance: NA; j_gene: TRBJ2-7; d_gene: NA; CDR3aa: CASSVDGTYEQYF; CDR3nt: TGTGCCAGCAGCGTAGACGGGACCTACGAGCAGTACTTC
v_gene: TRBV7-2; abundance: NA; j_gene: TRBJ2-2; d_gene: NA; CDR3aa: CASSWSPQGTGELFF; CDR3nt: TGTGCCAGCAGTTGGAGCCCGCAGGGGACCGGGGAGCTGTTTTTT
v_gene: TRBV5-1; abundance: few; j_gene: TRBJ2-1; d_gene: TRBD2; CDR3aa: CASSNRTSGIYNEQFF; CDR3nt: TGCGCCAGCAGCAACCGGACTAGCGGGATCTACAATGAGCAGTTCTTC
v_gene: TRBV12-3/TRBV12-4; abundance: NA; j_gene: TRBJ1-4; d_gene: NA; CDR3aa: CASSPGLRNEKLFF; CDR3nt: TGTGCCAGCAGCCCGGGACTACGTAATGAAAAACTGTTTTTT
v_gene: TRBV4-3; abundance: NA; j_gene: TRBJ2-7; d_gene: TRBD2; CDR3aa: CASSQDWGLAYEQYF; CDR3nt: TGCGCCAGCAGCCAAGATTGGGGACTAGCCTACGAGCAGTACTTC
v_gene: TRBV7-8; abundance: many; j_gene: TRBJ2-7; d_gene: TRBD2; CDR3aa: CASSSDGRSSYEQYF; CDR3nt: TGTGCCAGCAGCTCCGACGGGAGGAGCTCCTACGAGCAGTACTTC
v_gene: TRBV20-1; abundance: many; j_gene: TRBJ2-4; d_gene: NA; CDR3aa: CSAREWVVAKNIQYF; CDR3nt: TGCAGTGCTAGAGAATGGGTAGTAGCCAAAAACATTCAGTACTTC
v_gene: TRBV30; abundance: many; j_gene: TRBJ2-3; d_gene: TRBD2; CDR3aa: CAWSVRRASGTDTQYF; CDR3nt: TGTGCCTGGAGTGTACGTCGGGCTAGCGGAACAGATACGCAGTATTTT
v_gene: TRBV7-9; abundance: few; j_gene: TRBJ2-2; d_gene: TRBD1; CDR3aa: CASSQTGLTGELFF; CDR3nt: TGTGCCAGCAGCCAGACAGGGTTAACCGGGGAGCTGTTTTTT
v_gene: TRBV10-3; abundance: NA; j_gene: TRBJ2-5; d_gene: TRBD2; CDR3aa: CAISESGLAETQYF; CDR3nt: TGTGCCATCAGTGAGTCGGGACTAGCGGAGACCCAGTACTTC
v_gene: TRBV12-3/TRBV12-4; abundance: few; j_gene: TRBJ2-1; d_gene: TRBD2; CDR3aa: CASISGGAWNEQFF; CDR3nt: TGTGCCAGCATCAGCGGGGGGGCCTGGAATGAGCAGTTCTTC
v_gene: TRBV29-1; abundance: NA; j_gene: TRBJ1-1; d_gene: NA; CDR3aa: CSAGGPMNTEAFF; CDR3nt: TGCAGCGCCGGCGGGCCGATGAACACTGAAGCTTTCTTT
v_gene: TRBV18; abundance: NA; j_gene: TRBJ2-3; d_gene: NA; CDR3aa: CASSPPSVADTQYF; CDR3nt: TGTGCCAGCTCACCACCGAGTGTGGCAGATACGCAGTATTTT
v_gene: TRBV20-1; abundance: NA; j_gene: TRBJ2-5; d_gene: NA; CDR3aa: CSARLVEKTQYF; CDR3nt: TGCAGTGCTAGATTGGTAGAAAAGACCCAGTACTTC
v_gene: TRBV20-1; abundance: NA; j_gene: TRBJ2-1; d_gene: NA; CDR3aa: CSARVGPSAYNEQFF; CDR3nt: TGCAGTGCGAGGGTAGGGCCTAGCGCCTACAATGAGCAGTTCTTC
v_gene: TRBV6-1; abundance: NA; j_gene: TRBJ1-4; d_gene: NA; CDR3aa: CASSRGYRDGEKLFF; CDR3nt: TGTGCCAGCAGTCGGGGCTACAGGGACGGGGAAAAACTGTTTTTT
v_gene: TRBV12-3/TRBV12-4; abundance: few; j_gene: TRBJ2-6; d_gene: NA; CDR3aa: CASSSRYEGAGANVLTF; CDR3nt: TGTGCCAGCAGTTCCCGTTATGAAGGGGCTGGGGCCAACGTCCTGACTTTC
v_gene: TRBV2; abundance: many; j_gene: TRBJ2-7; d_gene: NA; CDR3aa: CASSSYEQYF; CDR3nt: TGTGCCAGCAGTTCCTACGAGCAGTACTTC
v_gene: TRBV20-1; abundance: many; j_gene: TRBJ2-5; d_gene: NA; CDR3aa: CSARDLGSNQETQYF; CDR3nt: TGCAGTGCTAGAGATTTAGGCTCGAATCAAGAGACCCAGTACTTC